One sample yielded the 10 T cell receptor beta chains listed below, sequenced in a study of T cells in localized non-small cell lung cancer. Libraries were prepared by immunoSEQ multiplex PCR; TCRdb keeps only in-frame clonotypes and omits some of them. This table holds approximately 33,000 clones, approximately 90% found once. Sequencing used peripheral blood, obtained before any cancer treatment. All receptors derive from a female donor over 55 with stage I lung adenocarcinoma.

This clone was recorded only once. The genes are TRBV7-3 and TRBJ2-7, with TRBD1 matching over 9 bases. The trim removed 1 base at V and 2 bases at J, leaving 6 bases unmatched. Germline-derived CDR1 and CDR2 are SGHTA and FQGTGA. The CDR3 consists of 16 residues. In nucleotides, the CDR3 is TGTGCCAGCAGCTTAATAGGGACAGGGTTGCCCTACGAGCAGTACTTC. Translated, it gives CASSLIGTGLPYEQYF.

This clone was observed a single time. V and J are TRBV29-1 and TRBJ2-5; D call uncertain. Germline V CDR1 and CDR2: SQVTM, ANQGSEA. V was shortened by 5 bases and J by 5 bases, with 12 bases between the two germline ends. The CDR3 sequence is 12 residues long. The CDR3 spells CSVNLGMETQYF. In DNA form, the CDR3 reads TGCAGCGTTAATCTAGGGATGGAGACCCAGTACTTC. Based on the CDR3 plus reference TRBV29-1 and TRBJ2-5, the full variable domain is SAVISQKPSRDICQRGTSLTIQCQVDSQVTMMFWYRQQPGQSLTLIATANQGSEATYESGFVIDKFPISRPNLTFSTLTVSNMSPEDSSIYLCSVNLGMETQYFGPGTRLLVL.

V gene TRBV19 combines with J gene TRBJ1-2, with D unclear. The CDR3 has 14 residues. V was trimmed by 3 bases and J by 1 base, leaving 9 bases between them. Germline assignment: CDR1 LNHDA and CDR2 SQIVND (reference sequence). The CDR3, as DNA: TGTGCCAGTAGTATCGGTGTAGGTAACTATGGCTACACCTTC. Translated: CASSIGVGNYGYTF. Drawing the rest from reference TRBV19 and TRBJ1-2, the complete variable domain is DGGITQSPKYLFRKEGQNVTLSCEQNLNHDAMYWYRQDPGQGLRLIYYSQIVNDFQKGDIAEGYSVSREKKESFPLTVTSAQKNPTAFYLCASSIGVGNYGYTFGSGTRLTVV.

The CDR3 DNA sequence: TGTGCCAGCAGTGAGACAGGCAGGAACACTGAAGCTTTCTTT. Protein product: CASSETGRNTEAFF. The chain combines TRBV28 with TRBJ1-1; possibly TRBD1 for D (6 bases). Germline assignment: CDR1 MDHEN and CDR2 SYDVKM. The CDR3 is 14 amino acids. V lost 5 bases, J lost 1 base, and 11 bases lay in between.

V usage is TRBV7-3 and J usage is TRBJ2-2, with D perhaps TRBD2 (5 bases). Germline V lookup: CDR1 SGHTA, CDR2 FQGTGA. This CDR3 has 14 amino acids. Trimming took 6 bases from V and 4 from J, leaving 12 bases between them. This CDR3 reads CASSLGRVTGELFF. DNA of the CDR3: TGTGCCAGCAGTTTAGGGCGGGTCACCGGGGAGCTGTTTTTT.

V usage is TRBV6-6 and J usage is TRBJ1-1; TRBD1 is a possible D gene (5 bases). The CDR3 is 15 residues long. CDR1 MNHNY and CDR2 SVGAGI come from the germline V gene (reference sequence). V lost 6 bases, J lost 1 base, and 15 bases lay in between. CDR3 amino acids: CASSLGGGSNTEAFF. The DNA for the CDR3 is TGTGCCAGCAGCCTCGGGGGGGGATCGAACACTGAAGCTTTCTTT.

The CDR3 region is CASSRGVGGANVLTF. The CDR3, as DNA: TGTGCCAGCAGCCGCGGCGTGGGGGGGGCCAACGTCCTGACTTTC. This chain links TRBV11-1 with TRBJ2-6; D is unclear. Trimming removed 5 bases from V and 4 bases from J, with 12 bases in between. Germline loops: CDR1 SGHAT, CDR2 FQDESV (reference sequence). CDR3 size: 15 residues.

V gene TRBV25-1 combines with J gene TRBJ2-3; no clear D gene. The CDR3 is made up of 17 amino acids. Trimming removed 4 bases from V and 0 bases from J, with 17 bases in between. Germline values: CDR1 MGHDK, CDR2 SYGVNS. Here the CDR3 reads CASSGFNSAQSTDTQYF. In DNA form, the CDR3 reads TGTGCCAGCAGTGGATTTAATTCGGCACAAAGCACAGATACGCAGTATTTT.

The count of this clone is one. V gene TRBV29-1 combines with J gene TRBJ1-2, with unresolved D. V gave up 5 bases and J gave up 6 bases, with 7 bases separating them. Germline V gives CDR1 SQVTM, CDR2 ANQGSEA. The CDR3 contains 10 residues. The CDR3 DNA reads TGCAGCGTTCCGGGGAATGGCTACACCTTC. Encoded protein: CSVPGNGYTF.

This chain links TRBV27 with TRBJ1-1, with D maybe TRBD1 (6 bases). The CDR3 length is 14 residues. The ends were cut back, 5 bases at V and 2 bases at J, with 12 bases in the middle. Germline CDR1 MNHEY, CDR2 SMNVEV (reference sequence). The CDR3 protein is CASSQGQINTEAFF. The CDR3 DNA sequence: TGTGCCAGCAGTCAGGGACAAATCAACACTGAAGCTTTCTTT.